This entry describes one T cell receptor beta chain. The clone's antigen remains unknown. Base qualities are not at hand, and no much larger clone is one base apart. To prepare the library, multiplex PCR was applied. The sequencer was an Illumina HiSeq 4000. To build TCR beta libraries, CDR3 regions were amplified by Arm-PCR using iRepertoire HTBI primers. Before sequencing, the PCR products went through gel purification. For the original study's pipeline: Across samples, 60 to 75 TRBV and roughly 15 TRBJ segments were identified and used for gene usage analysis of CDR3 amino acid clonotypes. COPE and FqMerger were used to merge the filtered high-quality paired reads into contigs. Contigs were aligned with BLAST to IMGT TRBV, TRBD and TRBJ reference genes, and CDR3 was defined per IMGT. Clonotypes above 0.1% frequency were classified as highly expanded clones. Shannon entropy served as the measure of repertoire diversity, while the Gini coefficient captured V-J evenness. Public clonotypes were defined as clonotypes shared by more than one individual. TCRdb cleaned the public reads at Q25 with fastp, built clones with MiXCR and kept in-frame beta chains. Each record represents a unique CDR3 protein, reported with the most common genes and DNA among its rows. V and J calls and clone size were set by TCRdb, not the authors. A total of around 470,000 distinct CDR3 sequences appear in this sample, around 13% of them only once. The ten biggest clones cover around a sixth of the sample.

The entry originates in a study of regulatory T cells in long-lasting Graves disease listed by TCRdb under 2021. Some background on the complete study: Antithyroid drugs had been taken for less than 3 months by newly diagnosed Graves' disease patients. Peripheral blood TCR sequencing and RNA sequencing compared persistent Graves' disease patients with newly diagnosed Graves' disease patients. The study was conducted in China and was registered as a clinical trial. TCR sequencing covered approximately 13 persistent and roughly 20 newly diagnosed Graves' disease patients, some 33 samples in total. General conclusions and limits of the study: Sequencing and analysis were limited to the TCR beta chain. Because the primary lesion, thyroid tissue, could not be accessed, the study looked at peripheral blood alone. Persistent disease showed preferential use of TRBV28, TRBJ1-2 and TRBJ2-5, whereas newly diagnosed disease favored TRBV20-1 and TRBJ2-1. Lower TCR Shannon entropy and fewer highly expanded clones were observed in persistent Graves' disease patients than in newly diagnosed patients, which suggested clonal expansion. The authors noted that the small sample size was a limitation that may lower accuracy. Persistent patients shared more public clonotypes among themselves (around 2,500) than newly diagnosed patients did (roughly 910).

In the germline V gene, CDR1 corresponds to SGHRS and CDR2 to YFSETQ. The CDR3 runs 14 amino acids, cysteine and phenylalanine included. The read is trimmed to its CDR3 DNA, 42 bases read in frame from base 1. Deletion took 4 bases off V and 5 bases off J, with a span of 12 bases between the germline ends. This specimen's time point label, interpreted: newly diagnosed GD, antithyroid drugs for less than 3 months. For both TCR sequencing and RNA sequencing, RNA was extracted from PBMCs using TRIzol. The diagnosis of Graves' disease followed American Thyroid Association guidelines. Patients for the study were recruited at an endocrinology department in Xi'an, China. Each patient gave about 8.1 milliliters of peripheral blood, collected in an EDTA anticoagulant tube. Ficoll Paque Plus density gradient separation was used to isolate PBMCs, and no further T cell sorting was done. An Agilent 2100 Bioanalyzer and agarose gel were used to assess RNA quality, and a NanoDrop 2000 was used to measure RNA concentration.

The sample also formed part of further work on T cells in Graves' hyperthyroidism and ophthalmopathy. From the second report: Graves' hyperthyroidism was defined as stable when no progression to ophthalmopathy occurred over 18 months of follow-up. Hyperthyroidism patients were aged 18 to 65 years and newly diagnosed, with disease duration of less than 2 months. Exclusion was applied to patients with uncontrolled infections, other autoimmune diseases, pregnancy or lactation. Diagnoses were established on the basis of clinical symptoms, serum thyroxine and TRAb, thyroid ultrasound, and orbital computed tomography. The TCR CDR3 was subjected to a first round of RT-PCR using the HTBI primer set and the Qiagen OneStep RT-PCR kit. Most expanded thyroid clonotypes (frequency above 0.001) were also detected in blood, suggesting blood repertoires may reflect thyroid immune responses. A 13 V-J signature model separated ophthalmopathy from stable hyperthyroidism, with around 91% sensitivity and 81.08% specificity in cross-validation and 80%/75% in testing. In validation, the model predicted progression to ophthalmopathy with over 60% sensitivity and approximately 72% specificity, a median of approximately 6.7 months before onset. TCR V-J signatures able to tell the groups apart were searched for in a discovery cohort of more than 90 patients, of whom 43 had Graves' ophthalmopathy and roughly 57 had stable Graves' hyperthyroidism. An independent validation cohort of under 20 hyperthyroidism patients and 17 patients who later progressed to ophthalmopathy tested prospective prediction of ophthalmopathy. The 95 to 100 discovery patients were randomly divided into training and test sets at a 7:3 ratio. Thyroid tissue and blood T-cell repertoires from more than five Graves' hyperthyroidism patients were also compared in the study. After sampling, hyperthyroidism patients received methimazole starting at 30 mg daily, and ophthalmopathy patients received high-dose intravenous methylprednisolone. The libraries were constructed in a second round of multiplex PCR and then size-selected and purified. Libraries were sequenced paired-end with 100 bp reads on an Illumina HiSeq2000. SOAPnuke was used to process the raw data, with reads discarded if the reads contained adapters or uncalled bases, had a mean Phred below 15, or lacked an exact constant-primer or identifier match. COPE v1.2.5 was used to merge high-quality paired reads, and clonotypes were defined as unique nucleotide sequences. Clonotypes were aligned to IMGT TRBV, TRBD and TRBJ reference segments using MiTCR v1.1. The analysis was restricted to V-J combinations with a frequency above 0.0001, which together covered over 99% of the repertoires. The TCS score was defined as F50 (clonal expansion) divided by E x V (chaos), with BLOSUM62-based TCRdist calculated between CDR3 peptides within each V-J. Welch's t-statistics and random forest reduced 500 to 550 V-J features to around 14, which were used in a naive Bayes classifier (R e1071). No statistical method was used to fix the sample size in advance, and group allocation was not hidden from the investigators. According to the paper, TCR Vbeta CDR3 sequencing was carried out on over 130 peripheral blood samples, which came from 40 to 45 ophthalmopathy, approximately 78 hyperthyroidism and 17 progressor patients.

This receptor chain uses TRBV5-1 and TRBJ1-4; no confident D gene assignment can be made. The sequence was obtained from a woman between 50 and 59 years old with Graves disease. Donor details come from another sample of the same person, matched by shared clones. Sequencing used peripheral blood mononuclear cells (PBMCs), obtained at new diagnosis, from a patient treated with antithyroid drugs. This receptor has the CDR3 CASSAHPLNEKLFF. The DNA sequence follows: TGCGCCAGCAGCGCCCACCCCTTGAATGAAAAACTGTTTTTT. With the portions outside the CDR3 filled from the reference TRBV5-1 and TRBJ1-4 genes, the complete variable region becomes KAGVTQTPRYLIKTRGQQVTLSCSPISGHRSVSWYQQTPGQGLQFLFEYFSETQRNKGNFPGRFSGRQFSNSRSEMNVSTLELGDSALYLCASSAHPLNEKLFFGSGTQLSVL.